This T cell receptor beta chain appears in the sequencing data of a study of T cells in Graves' hyperthyroidism and ophthalmopathy. Points from the study as a whole: Peripheral blood also featured most of the thyroid clonotypes expanded above 0.001.

RNA transcripts gave rise to amplified TCR beta CDR3 regions. A set of HTBI primers served as the primers for a first-round RT-PCR of the TCR CDR3. TCRdb used MiXCR to reprocess the multiplex PCR reads, holding one entry per CDR3 protein. The sample comprises 350,000 to 450,000 distinct CDR3 sequences, more than 12% of which are singletons, and 25% to 30% rests with the top ten. This clonotype was observed many times. Its antigen is unknown. The CDR3 runs to 13 residues. The germline gives CDR1 MNHNS, CDR2 SASEGT. V shed 8 bases and J shed 0 bases, with 10 bases lying between them. This clonotype originated in a man aged 45-65 years with Graves' ophthalmopathy. The chain carries TRBV6-1 and TRBJ1-1; D call uncertain. The sample taken for sequencing was blood. The CDR3 sequence: CASANHMNTEAFF. The CDR3 DNA follows: TGTGCCAGCGCGAACCACATGAACACTGAAGCTTTCTTT.